This TCR beta chain originates from a study of T cell repertoires in cytomegalovirus infection. Study background: Well-studied HLA-B-restricted epitopes and recently identified HLA-C-restricted epitopes of CMV were both used in the study. Both a matching HLA type and CMV infection were indicated by public TCR beta signatures.

TCRdb reprocessed the reads with MiXCR, giving one entry per CDR3 protein. The sample consists of 80,000 or so distinct CDR3 sequences, 40% of them appearing once. Germline CDR1 SGHTA, CDR2 FQGNSA. Trimming at V came to 5 bases and at J to 2 bases, leaving 11 bases not matched to a gene. This CDR3 is 17 amino acids long. A few counts support this clonotype. Its matching antigen is unknown. This sequence was found in a human donor in good health (CMV status not recorded). Some clones in this sample may be carry-over from other donors' samples. Sequences were derived from CD8+ T cells from cultured PBMCs, sampled from culture after CMV antigen stimulation. This chain connects TRBV7-2 to TRBJ2-2; 7 nucleotides match TRBD1. The CDR3 nucleotides are TGTGCCAGCAGCCCCACGAGGGGGCGTGTAAACACCGGGGAGCTGTTTTTT. As protein: CASSPTRGRVNTGELFF.